This paragraph reports one T cell receptor (beta chain). This clone's antigen is unknown. No base-level quality is on record; no much larger clone is a single base apart. This record belongs to a study of blood T cell repertoires in COVID-19 (TCRdb year 2020). The study in broad terms: Samples from collaborators originated in the United States, Italy and Spain and spanned both the acute and convalescent phases of COVID-19. The repertoires were released in a freely available public database meant as a resource for research on the immune response to SARS-CoV-2. Samples came from the ongoing ImmuneRACE study (first 160 participants) plus 1,254 subjects from 6 global collaborators. Subjects who had been exposed to COVID-19, were actively infected with it, or had recovered from it provided the deeply sampled blood TCRbeta repertoires that made up the dataset. The sample metadata nearly always contained a de-identified subject ID, COVID-19 status, age in years and sex. The material from the prospective study consisted of cDNA or gDNA derived from T cells, B-cell-depleted T cells, or PBMCs. HLA class I and class II types, where available, came from metadata supplied by the sample provider rather than from assay-based typing.

TCRbeta CDR3 regions were amplified from genomic DNA using the immunoSEQ Assay, a bias-controlled multiplex PCR. As for the authors' bioinformatics: Nucleated cell counts per sample were estimated from amplification of reference gene primers within the assay. To quantify the absolute abundance of each unique TCRbeta CDR3 rearrangement, sequence reads were collapsed and filtered. Productive Simpson clonality was computed per sample as the square root of Simpson's diversity index over productive rearrangements. Not all clones reach the TCRdb copy of this immuneACCESS table, which keeps in-frame sequences only. Checked studies attribute under half of the gap to unresolved V genes and leave the rest unexplained. V, J and clone size are those of that table, while D and trimming were read from the DNA. The sample profile shows fewer than 200,000 clones; around nine tenths of them were found once. In total, the top ten clones hold approximately 0.88% of the sample.

Samples from volunteer blood donors who had recovered from COVID-19 were contributed by a second Seattle source. Collaborating institutions collected whole blood in K2EDTA tubes following their own protocols. For TCRbeta analysis, collaborators shipped samples as frozen whole blood, isolated PBMCs, or DNA extracted from either of those sample types. Paper-wide results and their limitations: The quantity of clinical and demographic metadata differed by source and by participant and was supplied without curation.

Sequences were obtained from peripheral blood. This TCR was sampled from a woman aged 18-29 years who had recovered from COVID-19.

The CDR3 region: CASSLPRQGSTGELFF. The bases are TGTGCCAGTAGTCTCCCCCGGCAGGGTAGTACCGGGGAGCTGTTTTTT. This receptor chain uses TRBV19 and TRBJ2-2, and perhaps TRBD1 as D gene, on 5 matching bases. The cysteine opens and the phenylalanine closes a CDR3 of 16 amino acids. Only CDR3 DNA is held: 48 bases, read in frame from base 1. V and J are truncated by 5 bases and 5 bases respectively, leaving an intervening sequence of 18 bases. As encoded in the germline V gene (reference sequence), CDR1 is LNHDA while CDR2 is SQIVND. With the portions outside the CDR3 filled from the reference TRBV19 and TRBJ2-2 genes, the complete variable region becomes DGGITQSPKYLFRKEGQNVTLSCEQNLNHDAMYWYRQDPGQGLRLIYYSQIVNDFQKGDIAEGYSVSREKKESFPLTVTSAQKNPTAFYLCASSLPRQGSTGELFFGEGSRLTVL.